This passage covers 3 T cell receptor beta chains from one sample sequenced in a study of early T cells in non-severe SARS-CoV-2 infection. TCRdb re-analysed the 5' RACE reads in MiXCR, keeping a single row per CDR3 protein. In the table there are over 35,000 distinct CDR3 sequences, approximately 6.1% of which are singletons. The sequencing here drew on whole blood, taken at baseline. These receptor sequences come from an adult who was a healthcare worker with PCR-confirmed SARS-CoV-2 infection or an uninfected control (not recorded which).

V gene TRBV19 combines with J gene TRBJ2-7; D might be TRBD2 (6 bases). The germline gives CDR1 LNHDA, CDR2 SQIVND (reference sequence). With 2 bases removed from V and 6 bases from J, the gap between germline ends came to 11 bases. The length of the CDR3 is 13 residues. CDR3 bases: TGTGCCAGTAGTATACCGGGGGTGGGCGAGCAGTACTTC. Its protein product is CASSIPGVGEQYF.

V usage is TRBV7-2 and J usage is TRBJ2-7, with D maybe TRBD1 (5 bases). The CDR3 spans 12 residues. CDR1 and CDR2 from the germline V gene are SGHTA and FQGNSA. V lost 3 bases to trimming and J lost 8 bases, with 11 bases between them. Here the CDR3 reads CASSFGQGQQYF. CDR3 bases: TGTGCCAGCAGCTTCGGGCAGGGTCAGCAGTACTTC.

Concerning this clonotype: The junction does not match germline at one end; this may be a read error. The V gene is TRBV20-1, the J gene TRBJ2-2, with 8 nucleotides matching TRBD1. The CDR3 sequence is 15 residues long. The germline V gene encodes CDR1 DFQATT and CDR2 SNEGSKA (reference sequence). The CDR3: CSASLETGVPGELFF. CDR3 coding DNA: TGCAGTGCTAGTCTCGAGACAGGGGTCCCCGGGGAGCTGTTTTTC.